This TCR beta chain was recorded in a study of cytomegalovirus exposure and HLA in healthy donors. Study-wide results and limits: Among TCR beta chains, those listed as cytomegalovirus-associated numbered about 150.

As regards this clone: No antigen is known for it.

Using immunoSEQ multiplex PCR, the repertoire was profiled, and TCRdb retains in-frame clones only, with some absent. The sample contains over 45,000 clones, roughly nine tenths of which appear only once. This CDR3 is 17 amino acids long. Trimming took off 5 bases at V and 2 bases at J, with 19 bases between the two ends. CDR1 is MNHEY and CDR2 is SMNVEV in the germline V gene (reference sequence). Input material: PBMCs. This rearrangement joins TRBV27 to TRBJ1-5; tentatively, D is TRBD1 (5 bases). The clonotype was recovered from a man aged 18 to 29 in good health and CMV-seronegative. CDR3 in DNA: TGTGCCAGCAGTCTCACCTTCCAGGGTACTCGCAATCAGCCCCAGCATTTT. Translation: CASSLTFQGTRNQPQHF.